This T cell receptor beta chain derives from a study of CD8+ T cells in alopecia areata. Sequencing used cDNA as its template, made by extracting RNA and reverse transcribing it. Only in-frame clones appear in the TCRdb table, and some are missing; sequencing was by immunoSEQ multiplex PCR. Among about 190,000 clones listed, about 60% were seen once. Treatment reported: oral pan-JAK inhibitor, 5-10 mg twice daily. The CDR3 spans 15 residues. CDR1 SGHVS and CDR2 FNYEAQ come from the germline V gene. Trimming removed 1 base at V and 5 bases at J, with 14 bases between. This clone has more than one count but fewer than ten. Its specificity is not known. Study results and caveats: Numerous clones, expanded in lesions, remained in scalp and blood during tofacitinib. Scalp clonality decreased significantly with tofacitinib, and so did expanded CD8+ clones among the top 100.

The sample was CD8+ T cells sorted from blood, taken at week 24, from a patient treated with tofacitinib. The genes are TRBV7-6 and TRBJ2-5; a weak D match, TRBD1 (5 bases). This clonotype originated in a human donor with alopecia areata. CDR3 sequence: CASSLVGAGSETQYF. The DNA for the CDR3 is TGTGCCAGCAGCTTAGTAGGGGCCGGATCGGAGACCCAGTACTTC.